This TCR beta chain was obtained from a study of read filtering for tumor transcriptome and immune sequencing. Study background: By R-ISS, stages I, II and III held about 8, 17 and 7 patients.

Comments on this clonotype: One base away lies a much larger clone, so this may be a sequencing read error.

The library was built from roughly 400 ng RNA with molecular barcoded adaptors for alpha/delta and beta/gamma chains. One entry per CDR3 protein, called by TCRdb with MiXCR from the reads. The sample yields approximately 93,000 distinct CDR3 sequences, 20% to 25% seen once. CDR1 is SNHLY and CDR2 is FYNNEI in the germline V gene. After removal of 6 bases from V and 0 bases from J, the junction contained 6 bases not matched to a gene. This CDR3 spans 15 amino acids. Sequenced input: a population of CD138-negative cells sorted from bone marrow. This clonotype was obtained from a donor aged 40 or over with multiple myeloma. The chain couples TRBV2 to TRBJ1-1, with 8 bases aligning to TRBD1. The CDR3 reads CASRKTGDMNTEAFF. As DNA, the CDR3 is TGTGCCAGCAGGAAGACAGGGGATATGAACACTGAAGCTTTCTTT.